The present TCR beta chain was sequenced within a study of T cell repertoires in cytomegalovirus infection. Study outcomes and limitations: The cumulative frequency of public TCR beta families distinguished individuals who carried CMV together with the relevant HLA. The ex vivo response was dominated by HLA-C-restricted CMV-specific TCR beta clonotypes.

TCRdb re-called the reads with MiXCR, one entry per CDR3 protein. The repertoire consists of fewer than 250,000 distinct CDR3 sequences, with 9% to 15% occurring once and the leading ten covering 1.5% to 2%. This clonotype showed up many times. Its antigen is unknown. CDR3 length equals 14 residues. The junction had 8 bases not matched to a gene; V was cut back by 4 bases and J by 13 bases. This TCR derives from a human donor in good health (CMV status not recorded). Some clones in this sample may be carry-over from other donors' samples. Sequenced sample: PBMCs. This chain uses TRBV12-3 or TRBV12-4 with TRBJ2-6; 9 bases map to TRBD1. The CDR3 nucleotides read TGTGCCAGCAGTTCCCTACAGGGGGCTGTAGTCCTGACTTTC. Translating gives CASSSLQGAVVLTF.